This T cell receptor (beta chain) came from a study of shared clonotypes between healthy human individuals. The protocol was immunoSEQ multiplex PCR, while the TCRdb copy is restricted to in-frame clones and leaves out a portion. There are fewer than 1.4 million clones in the sample; 75% to 85% occur only once, and 0.55% to 0.7% lies in the top ten. The germline V gene encodes CDR1 MNHEY and CDR2 SMNVEV (reference sequence). Trimming removed 5 bases from V and 5 bases from J; junction bases left unmatched: 4. The CDR3 runs 14 residues. Sequencing was performed on memory CD4+ T cells from PBMCs. Documented subset: CD45RA-negative fraction. The V and J genes are TRBV27 and TRBJ1-5, with 9 bases lining up with TRBD1. The clonotype originates from a man younger than 35 in good health. Some clones in this sample may be carry-over from other donors' samples. The DNA of the CDR3 is TGTGCCAGCAGTCCCACAGGGGGCCATCAGCCCCAGCATTTT. This codes for CASSPTGGHQPQHF.